This entry is about one T cell receptor beta chain. Its antigen remains unidentified. TCRbeta library preparation incorporated unique molecular identifiers. TCRdb reprocessed the PCR reads via MiXCR and lists one record per CDR3 protein. Here the sample spans about 640,000 distinct CDR3 sequences, 10% to 15% being singletons. These data belong to a study of T-cell reconstitution after alpha-beta-depleted transplantation in children. Trimming took 2 bases from V and 3 from J, leaving 14 bases between them. This CDR3 has 17 amino acids. CDR1 SGHTA and CDR2 FQGTGA come from the germline V gene. Study results and limitations: Recipient T cells and thymic progenitors that survived were the source of the high TCRbeta diversity seen at day 60 in some patients. Several hundred expanded graft clones reportedly gave rise to the alpha-beta T cells present about two months after transplant. T-cell counts and diversity at one year post-transplant came mainly from newly produced T cells.

The chain links TRBV7-3 to TRBJ2-6, with a tentative D call TRBD1 (7 bases). This sequence was found in a male patient younger than 18 who had a stem cell transplant for acute myeloid leukemia, so the T cells may come from the graft donor. The source material was PBMCs, mostly from graft donor cells, sampled 360 days after TCRalphabeta/CD19-depleted stem cell transplant. CDR3 DNA: TGTGCCAGCAGCTTAGGAGGGGGCCGGATTGGGGCCAACGTCCTGACTTTC. This translates into CASSLGGGRIGANVLTF.